This is a list of T cell receptor beta chains from one sample in a study of blood T cell repertoires in COVID-19. Clones were read by immunoSEQ multiplex PCR, and TCRdb kept only the in-frame ones, dropping some. The table lists roughly 200,000 clones, 86% of them singletons. Input material: PBMCs or T cells enriched from blood (not recorded which). The receptors come from a woman aged 40 to 55 with acute COVID-19. The CDR3 runs from the conserved cysteine through the conserved F or W. D genes are given only for firm matches. Clone size is not always given. Where it is, it says once, few, many or a class for expanded clones.

d_call clone_size j_call v_call cdr3_nt cdr3_aa
- - TRBJ2-1 TRBV5-8 TGTGCCAGCAGCGGTGACAAGGGGGGGAAGAATGAGCAGTTCTTC CASSGDKGGKNEQFF
- - TRBJ1-6 TRBV20-1 TGCAGTGCTAGTCCCCGGGACACAAGCTCCTATAATTCACCCCTCCACTTT CSASPRDTSSYNSPLHF
TRBD2 - TRBJ2-1 TRBV19 TGTGCCAGTACCGTTAGCGGGTACTCCTACAATGAGCAGTTCTTC CASTVSGYSYNEQFF
- once TRBJ1-1 TRBV19 TGTGCCAGTAGTATATATCGGGACTTGAACACTGAAGCTTTCTTT CASSIYRDLNTEAFF
TRBD1 - TRBJ2-1 TRBV29-1 TGCAGCGTCGCGACAGGGTATCAGGGTTACAATGAGCAGTTCTTC CSVATGYQGYNEQFF
- - TRBJ2-5 TRBV18 TGTGCCAGCTCAGCTTCCAGACAAGAGACCCAGTACTTC CASSASRQETQYF
TRBD1 - TRBJ2-4 TRBV2 TGTGCCAGCAGTAACAGGGGAACAGCCAAAAACATTCAGTACTTC CASSNRGTAKNIQYF
- few TRBJ2-1 TRBV7-2 TGTGCCAGCAGCTTAAAGGGGGGGCTAAACCCGTACAATGAGCAGTTCTTC CASSLKGGLNPYNEQFF
- once TRBJ2-1 TRBV5-1 TGCGCCAGCACCTTGGGAGGGGGTGCTGAGCAGTTCTTC CASTLGGGAEQFF
- few TRBJ1-6 TRBV11-2 TGTGCCAGCAGCGCCGGTCTAGGGGGAATCTCACCCCTCCACTTT CASSAGLGGISPLHF
- - TRBJ2-2 TRBV5-1 TGCGCCAGCAACCCGGCGGGCACCGGGGAGCTGTTTTTT CASNPAGTGELFF
- - TRBJ2-6 TRBV11-2 TGTGCCAGCAGCTTAGTGCGAGGGGCCAACGTCCTGACTTTC CASSLVRGANVLTF
TRBD1 - TRBJ1-3 TRBV9 TGTGCCAGCAGCGAAGCGGGACAGGGGCGTGGAAACACCATATATTTT CASSEAGQGRGNTIYF
- - TRBJ2-3 TRBV6-2/TRBV6-3 TGTGCCAGCAGTTACGGTGTCGCCGGGGTAAATACGCAGTATTTT CASSYGVAGVNTQYF
TRBD1 - TRBJ2-3 TRBV19 TGTGCCAGTAGTACAGGGGACAGTAGCACAGATACGCAGTATTTT CASSTGDSSTDTQYF
TRBD2 - TRBJ2-1 TRBV19 TGTGCCAGTTACGGGGGGATCTACAATGAGCAGTTCTTC CASYGGIYNEQFF
TRBD1 - TRBJ1-4 TRBV13 TGTGCCAGCAGCGCAGAGACAGGGATTGAAAAACTGTTTTTT CASSAETGIEKLFF
- - TRBJ1-1 TRBV7-9 TGTGCCAGCAGCTTAGGCCGGATGGGGACAGAAGCTTTCTTT CASSLGRMGTEAFF
TRBD1 - TRBJ1-1 TRBV4-3 TGCGCCAGCAGCCAAGACCCACTAGGACAGGGCACTGAAGCTTTCTTT CASSQDPLGQGTEAFF
- - TRBJ1-4 TRBV19 TGTGCCAGTAGCCCAACAGGAACTAATGAAAAACTGTTTTTT CASSPTGTNEKLFF
- - TRBJ1-2 TRBV5-1 TGCGCCAGCAGCCTCATTCAGGGTTATGGCTACACCTTC CASSLIQGYGYTF
- - TRBJ1-1 TRBV2 TGTGCCAGCAGTGAAGGGCCTGTCAACACTGAAGCTTTCTTT CASSEGPVNTEAFF
TRBD1 - TRBJ1-1 TRBV7-2 TGTGCCAGCAGCTTAGTAGGGGGCGGTGAAGCTTTCTTT CASSLVGGGEAFF
- - TRBJ1-1 TRBV18 TGTGCCAGCTCACCACCGACAGGTTTGAACACTGAAGCTTTCTTT CASSPPTGLNTEAFF
- - TRBJ1-2 TRBV7-8 TGTGCCAGCAGCTCCCGGACAGCCGCCCAAGGCTACACCTTC CASSSRTAAQGYTF
TRBD1 - TRBJ1-1 TRBV6-5 TGTGCCAGCAACGAACCCCAGGGGGCTGAGGCTGAAGCTTTCTTT CASNEPQGAEAEAFF